A selection of T cell receptor beta chains follows, all from one sample in a study of cytomegalovirus exposure and HLA in healthy donors. TCRdb keeps only in-frame clones here, not all; method: immunoSEQ multiplex PCR. Of about 190,000 clones in the sample, about 82% were seen once. Sequencing was carried out using PBMCs. These receptor sequences come from a woman under 30 in good health and CMV-seronegative. Both conserved end residues are part of each CDR3. Fields, in order: clone size, V gene, D gene, J gene, CDR3 DNA, CDR3 protein. D genes are given only for firm matches. Expanded clones are given a class, and other clones once, few, many or no size at all.

>once|TRBV5-1|TRBD1|TRBJ2-2
TGCGCCAGCAGCTCGACGGGACAGGGGGCCGGCGGGGAGCTGTTTTTT
CASSSTGQGAGGELFF
>.|TRBV11-2|TRBD2|TRBJ2-1
TGTGCCAGCAGCTCGACGGAGCGGGAGGCCTACAATGAGCAGTTCTTC
CASSSTEREAYNEQFF
>.|TRBV27|TRBD2|TRBJ2-1
TGTGCCAGCACTTTGGGCGGGAGGGGGTACAATGAGCAGTTCTTC
CASTLGGRGYNEQFF
>.|TRBV27|.|TRBJ1-2
TGTGCCAGCAGTTTGGACCGGGGAGCTGGCTACACCTTC
CASSLDRGAGYTF
>.|TRBV4-2|TRBD2|TRBJ2-7
TGTGCCAGCAGCCAAGATATCACTAGCGGAGAATACGAGCAGTACTTC
CASSQDITSGEYEQYF
>.|TRBV14|TRBD1|TRBJ1-3
TGTGCCAGCAGCCGCGGGACAGGGGTTCGCGGAAACACCATATATTTT
CASSRGTGVRGNTIYF
>once|TRBV28|.|TRBJ2-1
TGTGCCAACACCCATGAGCAGTTCTTC
CANTHEQFF
>few|TRBV7-3|TRBD1|TRBJ2-7
TGTGCCAGCAGCCCCACCGGGACAGGGGCCTCCGAGCAGTACTTC
CASSPTGTGASEQYF
>.|TRBV2|TRBD2|TRBJ2-7
TGTGCCAGCAATGAACGGGGGGTTGCCCCTTTTAACGAGCAGTACTTC
CASNERGVAPFNEQYF
>.|TRBV6-6|TRBD1|TRBJ1-4
TGTGCCAGCAGCTACAGACAGGGATGGTCTAATGAAAAACTGTTTTTT
CASSYRQGWSNEKLFF
>once|TRBV5-1|TRBD1|TRBJ2-3
TGCGCCAGCAGCCTCGGACAGGGGTCAGATACGCAGTATTTT
CASSLGQGSDTQYF
>.|TRBV5-4|.|TRBJ2-1
TGTGCCAGCAGCTTTCGCGTCGACTCCTACAATGAGCAGTTCTTC
CASSFRVDSYNEQFF
>.|TRBV7-9|TRBD1|TRBJ1-5
TGTGCCAGCAGCCTTGGGACAGCCAGCAATCAGCCCCAGCATTTT
CASSLGTASNQPQHF
>.|TRBV11-2|TRBD2|TRBJ2-1
TGTGCCAGCAGCCCTAGCGGGAGGGGGGCCTACAATGAGCAGTTCTTC
CASSPSGRGAYNEQFF
>.|TRBV7-2|.|TRBJ2-3
TGTGCCAGCAGCTCTCTGTACACAGATACGCAGTATTTT
CASSSLYTDTQYF
>.|TRBV5-6|.|TRBJ1-2
TGTGCCAGCAGCTTGAGATCAGGGGTTCGAGGCTACACCTTC
CASSLRSGVRGYTF
>.|TRBV7-9|TRBD2|TRBJ2-1
TGTGCCAGCCTGGCTAGCGGGGGCTACAATGAGCAGTTCTTC
CASLASGGYNEQFF
>.|TRBV19|.|TRBJ1-6
TGTGCCAGTAGTATAAGGGAGGCCCTGGGGGATTCACCCCTCCACTTT
CASSIREALGDSPLHF
>once|TRBV5-1|TRBD2|TRBJ2-7
TGCGCCAGCAGCTTGGGAGCGGGAGACGGGTCCTACGAGCAGTACTTC
CASSLGAGDGSYEQYF
>.|TRBV14|.|TRBJ2-1
TGTGCCAGCAGCCAGCTCCTAGGAGGGGGCGATACGTCGGGGCCCAATGAGCAGTTCTTC
CASSQLLGGGDTSGPNEQFF
>.|TRBV7-2|.|TRBJ1-5
TGTGCCAGCAGTCCTGGATGGGGGCAAAGCAATCAGCCCCAGCATTTT
CASSPGWGQSNQPQHF
>.|TRBV11-2|.|TRBJ1-1
TGTGCCAGCAGCTTAGATCGGGCGGGCTCGTGGGCTTTCTTT
CASSLDRAGSWAFF
>.|TRBV9|.|TRBJ1-2
TGTGCCAGCAGCGTAGCAACAGGAGCTAACTATGGCTACACCTTC
CASSVATGANYGYTF
>.|TRBV5-5|.|TRBJ1-2
TGTGCCAGCAGCTACCTAATCGCTAACTATGGCTACACCTTC
CASSYLIANYGYTF
>.|TRBV5-1|.|TRBJ2-7
TGCGCCAGCAGCTTTATACAGGGTCAAAACTACGAGCAGTACTTC
CASSFIQGQNYEQYF
>.|TRBV10-1|TRBD2|TRBJ2-3
TGCGCCAGCAACCGGCGGGAGGAAGAAGATACGCAGTATTTT
CASNRREEEDTQYF
>.|TRBV5-1|.|TRBJ1-6
TGCGCCAGCAGCTTGGGTGGGCAGGTGCGCTCACCCCTCCACTTT
CASSLGGQVRSPLHF
>.|TRBV30|.|TRBJ1-6
TGTGCCTACTTAAGGACGGGAGATTCACCCCTCCACTTT
CAYLRTGDSPLHF
>.|TRBV11-2|TRBD2|TRBJ2-7
TGTGCCAGCAGCCCGACACTAGCGGGAGTGAGAATCGAGCAGTACTTC
CASSPTLAGVRIEQYF
>few|TRBV5-6|.|TRBJ1-1
TGTGCCAGCAGCTTGGGCCTCGGAGGGGTGAACACTGAAGCTTTCTTT
CASSLGLGGVNTEAFF
>few|TRBV11-1|TRBD1|TRBJ1-2
TGTGCCAGCAGCTCCGGACAGGGCTATGGCTACACCTTC
CASSSGQGYGYTF
>many|TRBV5-1|TRBD1|TRBJ1-5
TGCGCCAGCAGCTTGACAGGGGGTTTGTATCAGCCCCAGCATTTT
CASSLTGGLYQPQHF
>.|TRBV9|.|TRBJ1-1
TGTGCCAGCAGCGTGGAAGGAGGCCCCACTGAAGCTTTCTTT
CASSVEGGPTEAFF
>.|TRBV10-1|.|TRBJ2-2
TGCGCCAGCAGTGAGATTAGACGGGGGGCCCACACCGGGGAGCTGTTTTTT
CASSEIRRGAHTGELFF
>.|TRBV4-2|.|TRBJ1-2
TGTGCCAGCAGCCAAGTGGCTGGCTACACCTTC
CASSQVAGYTF
>.|TRBV30|TRBD1|TRBJ1-1
TGTGCCTGGAGCGGACAGGTGAACACTGAAGCTTTCTTT
CAWSGQVNTEAFF
>.|TRBV15|.|TRBJ2-7
TGTGCCACCAGCCCCGGTAATTACGAGCAGTACTTC
CATSPGNYEQYF
>.|TRBV4-1|TRBD2|TRBJ2-3
TGCGCCAGCAGCCAAGATTATTTGGTTAGGGCTAGCGGGATCACAGATACGCAGTATTTT
CASSQDYLVRASGITDTQYF
>.|TRBV27|TRBD1|TRBJ1-4
TGTGCCAGCAGTTCCGGGACAGGGGCGGATGAAAAACTGTTTTTT
CASSSGTGADEKLFF
>many|TRBV7-9|.|TRBJ1-3
TGTGCCAGCAGCTTCGCAGGGTCTGGAAACACCATATATTTT
CASSFAGSGNTIYF
>.|TRBV6-5|.|TRBJ1-1
TGCCGGGTGGGCACTGAAGCTTTCTTT
CRVGTEAFF
>.|TRBV5-1|.|TRBJ1-2
TGCGCCAGCAGCTTGGGAGGTACAGGGAACTATGGCTACACCTTC
CASSLGGTGNYGYTF
>.|TRBV10-1|TRBD1|TRBJ2-1
TGCGCCAGCACCGCCGGGACAGGGGGGTTGGTTGAGCAGTTCTTC
CASTAGTGGLVEQFF
>.|TRBV2|TRBD1|TRBJ2-1
TGTGCCAGCAGTGTCTTACAGGGGATTATGGAGCAGTTCTTC
CASSVLQGIMEQFF
>.|TRBV6-5|TRBD2|TRBJ2-5
TGTGCCAGCAGTCCCACGGGGGGGAGCGCCCAGTACTTC
CASSPTGGSAQYF
>.|TRBV9|.|TRBJ1-1
TGTGCCAGCAGCCCCCGCTTGGCGAACACTGAAGCTTTCTTT
CASSPRLANTEAFF